This T cell receptor beta chain was recovered during a study of cytomegalovirus exposure and HLA in healthy donors. Study-wide background: A prior analysis found 117 million unique TCR beta sequences from approximately 200 million T cells.

Primers included in the PCR were 60 Vbeta and 13 Jbeta primers. Repertoires were generated with immunoSEQ multiplex PCR, while TCRdb's copy carries only in-frame clones and drops some. The table lists approximately 160,000 clones, 60% to 75% of them singletons. The length of the CDR3 is 17 residues. Germline V lookup: CDR1 SGHRS, CDR2 YFSETQ. Trimming removed 4 bases from V and 0 bases from J, with 19 bases in between. The rearrangement joins TRBV5-1 to TRBJ1-1; D is perhaps TRBD1 (5 bases). The clonotype comes from a woman aged 45-60 years in good health and CMV-seropositive. Sequenced sample: PBMCs. The CDR3 nucleotides read TGCGCCAGCAGCACTACAGGATTCGCCGACATGAACACTGAAGCTTTCTTT. It yields the protein CASSTTGFADMNTEAFF.